The entry below gives a single TCR beta chain sequence along with its context. Its antigen remains unidentified. No clone much larger than this one lies a single base away; base qualities are absent. At the junction V is shortened by 5 bases and J by 0 bases, with 11 bases in between. CDR1 and CDR2 are drawn from the germline V gene (reference sequence): LGHDT, YNNKEL. The CDR3 starts with the cysteine, ends with the phenylalanine, and has 15 residues. Left in the record is the CDR3 DNA by itself, 45 bases read in frame from the first base. Libraries were made using the immunoSEQ multiplex PCR assay. TCR beta CDR3 sequencing was performed on DNA from the cultured, isolated CD4+ T cells. Per the authors' processing: Non-productive TCR sequences were discarded, and reads were trimmed to the CDR3 region, with only CDR3s of 7 or more amino acids retained. The MANAFEST web app was used to pick out antigen-specific clonotypes by comparing their expansion in peptide wells with that in reference cultures. To count as positive, a clone had to show expansion at FDR<0.05 compared with the reference and with all other wells, an odds ratio above 5, and a frequency above 0.1% in two replicate wells. Clonotypes significantly expanded in SARS-CoV-2 spike wells and in at least one common cold coronavirus spike condition were defined as cross-reactive. Using the stringdist R package, CDR3 similarity was measured by Levenshtein distance, and unrooted trees were constructed with ape in R 3.6.1. TCRdb limited this immuneACCESS table to in-frame rearrangements with V and J called. A share of clones is missing; checked studies link under half to unresolved V genes, and the rest is unexplained. V, J and clone size are taken as reported in that table, and D and trimming were inferred from the DNA itself. Counted in this sample were tens of thousands of clones; more than 65% of them appeared once. The ten largest clones represent about a tenth of the sample.

To identify antigen-specific CD4+ T cell clonotypes by their expansion, the ViraFEST assay first stimulated PBMC with viral peptide pools and then applied TCR sequencing. After around 10 days of culture, CD4+ T cells were isolated with the EasySep CD4+ T cell isolation kit. Participants received two doses of either the BNT162b2 or the mRNA-1273 mRNA SARS-CoV-2 vaccine. The absence of prior SARS-CoV-2 infection in healthy vaccine recipients was confirmed by negative nucleocapsid antibodies before and after vaccination. Around 2 million PBMC per well were cultured in IMDM with about 5.1% human AB serum, 10 IU/ml IL-2 and gentamicin, plus 10 ug/ml peptides. On days 3 and 7, half of the culture medium was replaced with fresh IL-2-containing medium. Each peptide stimulation condition was cultured in triplicate wells unless otherwise noted. PBMC were separated from whole blood using Ficoll-Paque Plus gradient centrifugation and were then either cryopreserved at -140C or used fresh. The spike proteins of SARS-CoV-2 and of the common cold coronaviruses HCoV-NL63, HCoV-OC43 and HCoV-229E were spanned by overlapping peptide pools. The QIAamp micro DNA kit was used to extract genomic DNA from the cultured CD4+ T cells.

This entry is derived from a study of vaccination effects on CD4 cells after COVID-19 (dated by TCRdb to the early 2020s). About the study as a whole: Across the study, the median time from the second dose to post-vaccine sampling was 72 days (range 14 to 241). SARS-CoV-2 spike-specific CD4+ TCR repertoires from before and after mRNA vaccination were compared in COVID-19 convalescent patients and in infection-naive vaccine recipients. A total of 10 COVID-19 convalescent patients and a handful of SARS-CoV-2-naive healthy vaccine recipients were included in the full study. Cultures from other donors in the study were sequenced using the Oncomine TCR Beta short-read assay on an Illumina iSeq 100. Points the paper makes about the study in general: Limitations of the study were the small number of convalescent patients and the absence of early post-infection timepoints. Marked clonal contraction was observed in both infection-induced and vaccine-induced clones at late post-vaccination timepoints, consistent with waning T cell responses. Among healthy vaccine recipients, nearly all vaccine-induced clones were SARS-CoV-2 mono-reactive, and only 1 of 255 was cross-reactive with common cold coronaviruses.

This receptor was identified in a human donor who received a COVID-19 vaccine. The V gene is TRBV3-1 (or the pseudogene TRBV3-2) and the J gene is TRBJ2-4, with the D gene not confidently named. The sample was CD4+ T cells from PBMCs cultured with HCoV-NL63 spike peptides, taken after COVID-19 vaccination. According to the study, the label for this sample's cell subset or site signals: HCoV-NL63 spike overlapping peptide pool stimulation. Here the CDR3 is given as CASSAVLEAKNIQYF. The nucleotide sequence reads TGTGCCAGCAGCGCTGTCCTCGAAGCCAAAAACATTCAGTACTTC.